This T cell receptor (beta chain) originates from a study of cytomegalovirus exposure and HLA in healthy donors. The CDR3 has 15 amino acids. Trimming stripped 4 bases from V and 2 bases from J, with 16 bases between. Germline V gene lookup returns CDR1 SGHRS and CDR2 YFSETQ. The PCR contained 60 Vbeta and 13 Jbeta primers. Profiling relied on immunoSEQ multiplex PCR, and the TCRdb table lists in-frame clones only, not all of them. The sample yields roughly 120,000 clones, 79% seen once. The sequence was collected from a man under 40 in good health and CMV-seropositive. The sample consisted of PBMCs. The gene calls are TRBV5-1 and TRBJ2-7; tentative D call: TRBD2 (5 bases). The CDR3 is CASSRTGPGTYEQYF. DNA for the CDR3: TGCGCCAGCAGCCGGACGGGTCCGGGAACCTACGAGCAGTACTTC.